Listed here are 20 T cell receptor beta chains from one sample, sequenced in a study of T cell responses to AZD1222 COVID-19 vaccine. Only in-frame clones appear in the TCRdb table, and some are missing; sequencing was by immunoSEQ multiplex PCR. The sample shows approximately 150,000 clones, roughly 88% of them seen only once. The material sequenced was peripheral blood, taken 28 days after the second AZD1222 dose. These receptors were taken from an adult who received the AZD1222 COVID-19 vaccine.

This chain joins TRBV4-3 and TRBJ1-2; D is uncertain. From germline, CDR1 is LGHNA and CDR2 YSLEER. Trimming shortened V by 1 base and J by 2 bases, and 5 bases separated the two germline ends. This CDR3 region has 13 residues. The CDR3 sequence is CASSQGLNYGYTF. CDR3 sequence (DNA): TGCGCCAGCAGCCAAGGACTGAACTATGGCTACACCTTC.

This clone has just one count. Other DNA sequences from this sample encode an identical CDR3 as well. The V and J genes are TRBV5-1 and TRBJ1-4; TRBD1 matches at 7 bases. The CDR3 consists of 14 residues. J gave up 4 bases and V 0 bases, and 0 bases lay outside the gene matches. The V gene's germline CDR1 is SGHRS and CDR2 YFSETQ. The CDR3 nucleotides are TGCGCCAGCAGCTTGGACAGGGGTAATGAAAAACTGTTTTTT. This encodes CASSLDRGNEKLFF. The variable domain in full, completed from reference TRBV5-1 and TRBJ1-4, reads KAGVTQTPRYLIKTRGQQVTLSCSPISGHRSVSWYQQTPGQGLQFLFEYFSETQRNKGNFPGRFSGRQFSNSRSEMNVSTLELGDSALYLCASSLDRGNEKLFFGSGTQLSVL.

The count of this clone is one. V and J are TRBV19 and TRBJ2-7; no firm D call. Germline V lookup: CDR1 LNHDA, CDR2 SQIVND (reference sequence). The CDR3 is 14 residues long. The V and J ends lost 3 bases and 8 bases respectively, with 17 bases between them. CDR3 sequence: CASSIGRGSPQQYF. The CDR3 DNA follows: TGTGCCAGTAGTATCGGGCGCGGAAGCCCGCAGCAGTACTTC.

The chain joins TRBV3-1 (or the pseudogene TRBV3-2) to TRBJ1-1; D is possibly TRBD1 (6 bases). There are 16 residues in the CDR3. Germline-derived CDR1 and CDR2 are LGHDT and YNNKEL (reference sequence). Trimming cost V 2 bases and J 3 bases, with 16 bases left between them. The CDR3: CASSQNRVPMDTEAFF. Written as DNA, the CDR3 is TGTGCCAGCAGCCAAAACAGGGTTCCCATGGACACTGAAGCTTTCTTT.

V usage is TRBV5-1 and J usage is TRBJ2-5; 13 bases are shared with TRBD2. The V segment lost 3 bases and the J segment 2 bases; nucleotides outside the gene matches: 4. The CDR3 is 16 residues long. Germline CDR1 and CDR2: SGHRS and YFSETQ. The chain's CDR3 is CASSYQTSGGQETQYF. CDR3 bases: TGCGCCAGCAGCTACCAGACTAGCGGGGGGCAAGAGACCCAGTACTTC. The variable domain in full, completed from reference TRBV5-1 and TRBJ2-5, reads KAGVTQTPRYLIKTRGQQVTLSCSPISGHRSVSWYQQTPGQGLQFLFEYFSETQRNKGNFPGRFSGRQFSNSRSEMNVSTLELGDSALYLCASSYQTSGGQETQYFGPGTRLLVL.

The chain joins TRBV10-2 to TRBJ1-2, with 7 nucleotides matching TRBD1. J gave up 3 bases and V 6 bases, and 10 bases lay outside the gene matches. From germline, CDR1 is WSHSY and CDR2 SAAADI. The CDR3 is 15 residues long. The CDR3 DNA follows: TGCGCCAGCAGCGCACCACAGACAGGGCACTATGGCTACACCTTC. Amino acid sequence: CASSAPQTGHYGYTF.

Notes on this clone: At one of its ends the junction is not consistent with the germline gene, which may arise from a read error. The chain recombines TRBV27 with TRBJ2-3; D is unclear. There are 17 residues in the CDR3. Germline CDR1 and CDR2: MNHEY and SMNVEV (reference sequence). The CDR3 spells CASSLSTLEVPTDTQYF. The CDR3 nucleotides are TGTGCCAGCAGTCTATCGACCCTAGAGGTCCCCACGGATACGCAGTATTTT.

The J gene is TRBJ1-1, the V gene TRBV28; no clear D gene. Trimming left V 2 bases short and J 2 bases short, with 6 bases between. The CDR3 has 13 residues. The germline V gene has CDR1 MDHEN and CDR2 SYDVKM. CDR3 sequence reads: CASSLGVNTEAFF. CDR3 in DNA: TGTGCCAGCAGTTTAGGGGTAAACACTGAAGCTTTCTTT.

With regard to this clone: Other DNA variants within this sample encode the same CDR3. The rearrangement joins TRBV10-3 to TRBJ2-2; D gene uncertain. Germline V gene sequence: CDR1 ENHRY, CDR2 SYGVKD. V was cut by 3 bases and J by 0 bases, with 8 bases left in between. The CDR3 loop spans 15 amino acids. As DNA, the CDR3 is TGTGCCATCAGTGACGACCGCGCGAACACCGGGGAGCTGTTTTTT. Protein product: CAISDDRANTGELFF.

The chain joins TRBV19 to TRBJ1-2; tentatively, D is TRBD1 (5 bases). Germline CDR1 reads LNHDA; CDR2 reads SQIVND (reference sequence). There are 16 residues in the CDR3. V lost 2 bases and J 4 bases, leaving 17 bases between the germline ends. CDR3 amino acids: CASSISWQGWSYGYTF. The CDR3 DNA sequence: TGTGCCAGTAGTATAAGTTGGCAGGGATGGAGCTATGGCTACACCTTC. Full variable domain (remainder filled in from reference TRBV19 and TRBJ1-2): DGGITQSPKYLFRKEGQNVTLSCEQNLNHDAMYWYRQDPGQGLRLIYYSQIVNDFQKGDIAEGYSVSREKKESFPLTVTSAQKNPTAFYLCASSISWQGWSYGYTFGSGTRLTVV.

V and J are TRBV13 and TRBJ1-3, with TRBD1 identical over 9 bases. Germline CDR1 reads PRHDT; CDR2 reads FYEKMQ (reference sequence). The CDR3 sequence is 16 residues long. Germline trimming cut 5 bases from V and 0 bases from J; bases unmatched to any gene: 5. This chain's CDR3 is CASSVTGQGSGNTIYF. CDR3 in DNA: TGTGCCAGCAGCGTTACGGGACAGGGCTCTGGAAACACCATATATTTT.

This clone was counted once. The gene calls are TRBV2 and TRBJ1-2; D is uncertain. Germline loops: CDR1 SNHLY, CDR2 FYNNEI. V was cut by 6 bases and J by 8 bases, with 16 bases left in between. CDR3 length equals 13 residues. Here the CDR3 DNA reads TGTGCCAGCAGAGATCAACAGCTAGGGGGCTACACCTTC. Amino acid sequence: CASRDQQLGGYTF.

CDR3 protein: CASSYAGGPPYEQYF. CDR3 bases: TGTGCCAGCAGTTACGCGGGGGGACCCCCCTACGAGCAGTACTTC. V usage is TRBV6-6 and J usage is TRBJ2-7; 8 bases map to TRBD2. With V trimmed by 2 bases and J by 2 bases, 5 bases remained unmatched. The V gene's germline CDR1 is MNHNY and CDR2 SVGAGI (reference sequence). The CDR3 totals 15 residues.

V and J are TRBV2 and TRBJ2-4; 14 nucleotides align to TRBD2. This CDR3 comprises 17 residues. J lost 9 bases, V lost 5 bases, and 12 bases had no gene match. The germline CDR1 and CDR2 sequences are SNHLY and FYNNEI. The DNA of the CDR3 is TGTGCCAGCAGTCCACCCCCTGGGACTAGCGGGAGTTCCATTCAGTACTTC. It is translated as CASSPPPGTSGSSIQYF.

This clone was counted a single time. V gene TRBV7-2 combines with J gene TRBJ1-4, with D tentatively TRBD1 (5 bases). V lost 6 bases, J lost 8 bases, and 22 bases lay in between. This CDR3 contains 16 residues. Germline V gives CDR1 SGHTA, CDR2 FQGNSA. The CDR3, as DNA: TGTGCCAGCAGACCCGGGCCCGGGGCGAGGGAGGAAAAACTGTTTTTT. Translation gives CASRPGPGAREEKLFF.

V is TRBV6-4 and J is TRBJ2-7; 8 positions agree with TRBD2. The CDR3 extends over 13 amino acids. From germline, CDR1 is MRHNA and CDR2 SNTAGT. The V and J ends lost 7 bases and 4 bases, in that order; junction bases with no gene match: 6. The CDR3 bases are TGTGCCAGCACCGGTAGCGGGGCGTACGAGCAGTACTTC. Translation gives CASTGSGAYEQYF.

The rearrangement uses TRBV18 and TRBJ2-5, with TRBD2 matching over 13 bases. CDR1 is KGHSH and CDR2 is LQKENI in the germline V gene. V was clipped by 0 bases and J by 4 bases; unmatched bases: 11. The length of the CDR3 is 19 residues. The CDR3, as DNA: TGTGCCAGCTCACCACCTGAGGGGACTAGCGGGGCTCCACCAGAGACCCAGTACTTC. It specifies CASSPPEGTSGAPPETQYF.

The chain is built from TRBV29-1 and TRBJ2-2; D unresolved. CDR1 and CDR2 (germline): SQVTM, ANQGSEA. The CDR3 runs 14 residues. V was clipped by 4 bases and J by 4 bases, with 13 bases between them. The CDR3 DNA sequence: TGCAGCGTTGGACATCCGGGTGGCACCGGGGAGCTGTTTTTT. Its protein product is CSVGHPGGTGELFF.

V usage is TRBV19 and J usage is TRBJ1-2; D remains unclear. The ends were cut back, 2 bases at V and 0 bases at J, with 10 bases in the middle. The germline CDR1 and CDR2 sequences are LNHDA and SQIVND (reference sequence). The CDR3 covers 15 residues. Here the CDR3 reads CASSITAGANYGYTF. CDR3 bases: TGTGCCAGTAGTATAACGGCAGGAGCTAACTATGGCTACACCTTC.

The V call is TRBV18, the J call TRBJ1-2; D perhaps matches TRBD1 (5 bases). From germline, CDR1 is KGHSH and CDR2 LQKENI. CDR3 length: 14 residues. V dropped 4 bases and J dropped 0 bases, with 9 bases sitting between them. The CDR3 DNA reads TGTGCCAGCTCACGGCGGGGGTCTAACTATGGCTACACCTTC. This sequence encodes CASSRRGSNYGYTF.